These 12 T cell receptor beta chains originate from one sample sequenced in a study of CD8+CD57+ T cells in acquired aplastic anemia (dated by TCRdb to the late 2010s). The sequencing machine was an Illumina HiSeq 2000. TCR beta VDJ combination and CDR3 sequence profiling used genomic DNA as the template. TCRdb handled the public reads itself, with Q25 trimming in fastp and clone calling in MiXCR, and kept productive beta chains. Rows with a matching CDR3 protein are joined into one entry that keeps the most common DNA and genes. The table for this sample lists about 190,000 distinct CDR3 sequences; 64% of them were counted only once. The top ten clonotypes cover about half of the sample. The sequenced sample consisted of sorted CD4+, CD8+, or CD8+CD57+ T cells (not recorded which) from PBMCs. Every receptor here comes from a human donor with severe aplastic anemia or a healthy control (not recorded which).

This clonotype was seen repeatedly, ten times or more. The chain joins TRBV7-9 to TRBJ2-7, with 7 positions matching TRBD1. This CDR3 is built from 16 residues. J was trimmed by 2 bases and V by 5 bases; bases with no gene match: 12. Germline V gene lookup returns CDR1 SEHNR and CDR2 FQNEAQ (reference sequence). The CDR3 nucleotides read TGTGCCAGCAGCCGGAGCACAGGGGAACTAACCTACGAGCAGTACTTC. Amino acid sequence: CASSRSTGELTYEQYF.

This clonotype was picked up many times. This chain joins TRBV12-3 or TRBV12-4 and TRBJ2-3; D may be TRBD1 or TRBD2 (5 bases each). V was pared by 10 bases and J by 7 bases, with 18 bases between. The CDR3 runs 13 residues. The CDR3 region is CANGTPEGNTQYF. CDR3 in DNA: TGTGCCAACGGGACCCCCGAGGGAAATACGCAGTATTTT.

The gene calls are TRBV19 and TRBJ2-5; D gene unclear. Trimming took off 1 base at V and 5 bases at J, with 8 bases between the two ends. CDR1 and CDR2 (germline): LNHDA, SQIVND (reference sequence). The CDR3 is 13 residues long. In DNA, the CDR3 is TGTGCCAGTAGTATAGGAGGCTGGGAGACCCAGTACTTC. Protein product: CASSIGGWETQYF.

The CDR3 region is CATSDFGHSRGSTDTQYF. CDR3 coding DNA: TGTGCCACCAGTGATTTCGGGCATTCAAGGGGAAGCACAGATACGCAGTATTTT. The chain couples TRBV24-1 to TRBJ2-3; weak D call: TRBD1 (5 bases). Germline V CDR1 and CDR2: KGHDR, SFDVKD. Trimming took off 1 base at V and 0 bases at J, with 16 bases between the two ends. The CDR3 runs 18 residues.

The rearrangement uses TRBV5-8 and TRBJ1-2, with 9 bases identical to TRBD1. The V gene end was trimmed by 5 bases and the J gene end by 7 bases; junction bases not matched to a gene: 12. The CDR3 has 15 residues. Germline values: CDR1 SGHTS, CDR2 YDEGEE. In DNA form, the CDR3 reads TGTGCCAGCAGGGAGAGGACAGGGGAAGGTCTTGGCTACACCTTC. This codes for CASRERTGEGLGYTF.

This sequence joins TRBV3-1 and TRBJ2-3; D might be TRBD2 (6 bases). V lost 8 bases and J 3 bases, leaving 21 bases between the germline ends. The CDR3 contains 16 residues. Germline V gives CDR1 LGHDT, CDR2 YNNKEL (reference sequence). CDR3 nucleotides: TGTGCCAGCTCCACGTTTTGGAGGGACGGAACAGATACGCAGTATTTT. This encodes CASSTFWRDGTDTQYF.

Here the CDR3 reads CASSLASTGTYEQYF. CDR3 nucleotide sequence: TGCGCCAGCAGCTTGGCCTCAACGGGGACCTACGAGCAGTACTTC. V and J are TRBV5-1 and TRBJ2-7, with D possibly being TRBD2 (5 bases). CDR1 and CDR2 from the germline V gene are SGHRS and YFSETQ. V lost 0 bases, J lost 2 bases, and 12 bases lay in between. The CDR3 runs 15 residues.

This clonotype was seen a handful of times. The chain couples TRBV9 to TRBJ2-7; 9 bases map to TRBD1. Germline CDR1 reads SGDLS; CDR2 reads YYNGEE. J was trimmed by 5 bases and V by 4 bases; bases with no gene match: 7. The CDR3 is 14 residues long. The CDR3 loop reads CASSLWTGEDEQYF. For the CDR3, the DNA is TGTGCCAGCAGCTTGTGGACAGGGGAGGACGAGCAGTACTTC.

The chain employs TRBV7-2 and TRBJ1-1, with D possibly TRBD1 on 6 matching bases. V was pared by 1 base and J by 4 bases, with 10 bases between. The CDR3 contains 14 residues. In germline, CDR1 is SGHTA, CDR2 FQGNSA. The CDR3 is CASSLGGAGTEAFF. CDR3 bases: TGTGCCAGCAGCTTAGGGGGGGCGGGCACTGAAGCTTTCTTT. Looking up the rest from reference TRBV7-2 and TRBJ1-1 gives the full variable domain: GAGVSQSPSNKVTEKGKDVELRCDPISGHTALYWYRQSLGQGLEFLIYFQGNSAPDKSGLPSDRFSAERTGGSVSTLTIQRTQQEDSAVYLCASSLGGAGTEAFFGQGTRLTVV.

There are many counts of this clonotype. This chain links TRBV19 with TRBJ2-7, with D perhaps TRBD1 (6 bases). CDR3 size: 13 residues. V gave up 1 base and J gave up 5 bases, with 9 bases separating them. Germline V gene lookup returns CDR1 LNHDA and CDR2 SQIVND (reference sequence). The CDR3 spells CASSIGGRNEQYF. The CDR3 DNA sequence: TGTGCCAGTAGTATAGGGGGGCGGAACGAGCAGTACTTC.

Comments on this clonotype: The junction departs from the called germline gene at one end, perhaps through a read error. The genes are TRBV7-9 and TRBJ2-2; 11 bases are shared with TRBD2. Germline CDR1 reads SEHNR; CDR2 reads FQNEAQ (reference sequence). The CDR3 has 16 residues. This CDR3 reads CASSSGLAVGSGELFF. Here the CDR3 DNA reads TGTGCTAGCAGCTCGGGACTAGCGGTAGGGAGCGGGGAGCTGTTTTTT.

The chain carries TRBV7-9 and TRBJ2-1; D call uncertain. Germline-derived CDR1 and CDR2 are SEHNR and FQNEAQ (reference sequence). The V end lost 3 bases, the J end lost 2 bases, and 5 bases lay between the germline ends. There are 13 residues in the CDR3. CDR3: CASSLEAYNEQFF. The CDR3 region has the DNA TGTGCCAGCAGCTTGGAAGCCTACAATGAGCAGTTCTTC.